Listed below are T cell receptor beta chains from one sample, sequenced in a study of T cell changes during pregnancy in multiple sclerosis. Only in-frame clones appear in the TCRdb table, and some are missing; sequencing was by immunoSEQ multiplex PCR. The sample lists over 50,000 clones, over 80% occurring once. The starting material was peripheral blood, obtained in the first trimester of pregnancy. The receptor source for this set is a female donor in good health, enrolled as a control in a pregnancy study. The CDR3 runs from the conserved cysteine through the conserved F or W. Fields, in order: J gene, V gene, CDR3 protein.

TRBJ2-7 | TRBV5-4 | CASSPSGGLSYEQYF
TRBJ2-7 | TRBV7-8 | CASSLDPLPAYEQYF
TRBJ2-7 | TRBV7-3 | CASSTDPGRGYEQYF
TRBJ2-2 | TRBV7-9 | CASSPAPGGELFF
TRBJ2-1 | TRBV7-9 | CASSLAGGLYNEQFF
TRBJ1-2 | TRBV15 | CATRNTWGDRVYGYTF
TRBJ2-7 | TRBV7-6 | CASSFRLTSAYYEQYF
TRBJ2-1 | TRBV5-1 | CASSLVGGHEQFF
TRBJ2-5 | TRBV11-2 | CASSPLSPGQGGETQYF
TRBJ2-3 | TRBV4-3 | CASSQAPGQRTDTQYF
TRBJ2-7 | TRBV4-2 | CASSQERDPSYEQYF
TRBJ1-2 | TRBV6-1 | CASSASGAYYGYTF
TRBJ2-3 | TRBV7-3 | CASSPTPWDRGTDTQYF
TRBJ2-1 | TRBV7-2 | CASSPRGGNEQFF
TRBJ1-2 | TRBV7-9 | CASSLRGAYGYTF
TRBJ1-6 | TRBV9 | CASSVVGTTRTSRDRVSSPLHF
TRBJ2-7 | TRBV27 | CASRVAGGPAYEQYF
TRBJ2-3 | TRBV7-2 | CASRVTGARTDTQYF
TRBJ1-3 | TRBV5-6 | CASSLGSRVYSGNTIYF
TRBJ2-7 | TRBV4-3 | CASSQDSSYEQYF
TRBJ2-7 | TRBV7-2 | CASSLLGGGEQYF
TRBJ2-7 | TRBV7-2 | CASSLTSSYEQYF
TRBJ1-1 | TRBV5-6 | CASSLLDRDLTEAFF
TRBJ1-2 | TRBV5-6 | CASSLQRRRIYGYTF
TRBJ1-1 | TRBV5-1 | CASSSTGQGIEAFF
TRBJ2-5 | TRBV7-9 | CASSLALSSYKTQYF
TRBJ1-1 | TRBV11-3 | CASSFITGTNTEAFF
TRBJ2-3 | TRBV27 | CASTSSGLADTQYF
TRBJ2-7 | TRBV27 | CASRDGTGGAGEQYF
TRBJ2-2 | TRBV4-3 | CASSQYTGNTGELFF
TRBJ2-7 | TRBV5-4 | CASSLDRPSSVDEQYF
TRBJ1-3 | TRBV19 | CASSIDPGQGAPSSGNTIYF
TRBJ2-1 | TRBV27 | CASATGQYYNEQFF
TRBJ2-7 | TRBV4-2 | CASSQMGGFRRYEQYF
TRBJ1-2 | TRBV5-1 | CASSLQDSLLYGYTF
TRBJ1-2 | TRBV5-1 | CASSLPGGYGYTF
TRBJ2-6 | TRBV5-1 | CASSLRGLAGGVGGANVLTF
TRBJ2-5 | TRBV5-1 | CASSPLRGQETQYF
TRBJ2-3 | TRBV6-4 | CASSPTGSTDTQYF
TRBJ2-7 | TRBV5-1 | CASSFYESTDRVKTYEQYF
TRBJ2-1 | TRBV11-3 | CASSSGGAYNEQFF
TRBJ2-2 | TRBV27 | CASSLPGGAGELFF
TRBJ2-2 | TRBV2 | CAGRAIANTGELFF
TRBJ2-4 | TRBV14 | CASSQWSGESVKNIQYF
TRBJ2-5 | TRBV29-1 | CSVTTEYQETQYF
TRBJ1-5 | TRBV19 | CASSRRLGNQPQHF
TRBJ2-5 | TRBV7-2 | CASSLAGGEKTQYF
TRBJ2-2 | TRBV9 | CASSVGGGSSTGELFF
TRBJ2-7 | TRBV9 | CASSPSTGRYEQYF
TRBJ2-3 | TRBV9 | CASGSGAGGTDTQYF
TRBJ1-2 | TRBV19 | CASSDLPGYGYTF